This T cell receptor (beta chain) was recovered during a study of T cells in Graves' hyperthyroidism and ophthalmopathy. The CDR3 runs 13 residues. CDR1 is LGHDT and CDR2 is YNNKEL in the germline V gene (reference sequence). Trimming shortened V by 1 base and J by 3 bases, and 7 bases separated the two germline ends. Amplification yielded TCR beta CDR3 regions, with RNA transcripts as the source. TCR CDR3 underwent first-round RT-PCR with the HTBI primer set. One entry per CDR3 protein results from TCRdb running MiXCR on the multiplex PCR reads. The sample includes 370,000 or so distinct CDR3 sequences, roughly 14% of them seen just once. This clonotype has a count of ten or more.

Source material: blood. This TCR came from a man under 40 with Graves' hyperthyroidism that later progressed to Graves' ophthalmopathy. The chain carries TRBV3-1 and TRBJ2-7; D gene ambiguous. CDR3 in DNA: TGTGCCAGCAGCCAAGGTCTAGTCTACGAGCAGTACTTC. This codes for CASSQGLVYEQYF.